Listed here are 15 T cell receptor beta chains from one sample, sequenced in a study of T cell repertoires in cytomegalovirus infection. TCRdb itself ran the reads through MiXCR, one entry per CDR3 protein. This table has over 45,000 distinct CDR3 sequences, roughly a fifth appearing once. No antigens are known for them. The sample consisted of CD8+ T cells from cultured PBMCs, taken from culture after CMV antigen stimulation. These TCRs come from a human donor in good health (CMV status not recorded). Some clones in this sample may be carry-over from other donors' samples.

This sequence joins TRBV7-9 and TRBJ2-1; TRBD2 matches 14 bases. The CDR3 sequence is 18 residues long. Germline assignment: CDR1 SEHNR and CDR2 FQNEAQ (reference sequence). V was clipped by 4 bases and J by 7 bases; unmatched bases: 12. CDR3 bases: TGTGCCAGCAGCTCTCCTAGAGGGGGACTAGCGGGAGTTAATGAGCAGTTCTTC. Amino acids: CASSSPRGGLAGVNEQFF.

This chain links TRBV9 with TRBJ2-7; D perhaps matches TRBD2 (5 bases). V was shortened by 2 bases and J by 3 bases, with 12 bases between the two germline ends. This CDR3 region has 14 residues. The germline V gene encodes CDR1 SGDLS and CDR2 YYNGEE. The CDR3, as DNA: TGTGCCAGCAGCGTCGGTAGAGGGAACTACGAGCAGTACTTC. It encodes CASSVGRGNYEQYF.

This clonotype was observed a handful of times. The V and J genes are TRBV7-6 and TRBJ2-3; D not certain. The CDR3 has 15 amino acids. Trimming left V 1 base short and J 0 bases short, with 8 bases between. CDR1 and CDR2 from the germline V gene are SGHVS and FNYEAQ. DNA for the CDR3: TGTGCCAGCAGCTTAGGGTGGCGGAGCACAGATACGCAGTATTTT. Residues: CASSLGWRSTDTQYF.

The rearrangement uses TRBV7-2 and TRBJ2-3; a weak D match, TRBD2 (7 bases). This CDR3 spans 16 amino acids. Trimming took 5 bases from V and 0 from J, leaving 15 bases between them. Germline CDR1 and CDR2: SGHTA and FQGNSA. The CDR3, as DNA: TGTGCCAGCAGCCCCACCGGGGGGCTGAGCACAGATACGCAGTATTTT. It translates to CASSPTGGLSTDTQYF. The complete variable domain, with remaining parts taken from reference TRBV7-2 and TRBJ2-3, reads GAGVSQSPSNKVTEKGKDVELRCDPISGHTALYWYRQSLGQGLEFLIYFQGNSAPDKSGLPSDRFSAERTGGSVSTLTIQRTQQEDSAVYLCASSPTGGLSTDTQYFGPGTRLTVL.

The chain carries TRBV7-2 and TRBJ2-7; 11 bases are shared with TRBD2. The CDR3 loop spans 18 amino acids. Per the germline V gene, CDR1 is SGHTA and CDR2 is FQGNSA. Trimming removed 5 bases from V and 5 bases from J; junction bases left unmatched: 17. CDR3 sequence (DNA): TGTGCCAGCAGCACCAGCGGCCTAGCGGGGGGCAAAGTGCACGAGCAGTACTTC. Protein: CASSTSGLAGGKVHEQYF.

The V call is TRBV6-2 or TRBV6-3, the J call TRBJ2-2, with unresolved D. The V gene lost 7 bases and the J gene lost 5 bases, with 8 bases spanning the gap. Germline V lookup: CDR1 MNHEY, CDR2 SVGEGT. The CDR3 totals 12 residues. CDR3 coding DNA: TGTGCCAGCACTTTTTCGACCGGGGAGCTGTTTTTT. Translated, it gives CASTFSTGELFF.

The chain couples TRBV7-2 to TRBJ1-5; 7 bases align to TRBD1. The CDR3 runs to 13 residues. Germline CDR1 SGHTA, CDR2 FQGNSA. Trimming removed 2 bases from V and 7 bases from J; junction bases left unmatched: 2. The CDR3 nucleotides are TGTGCCAGCAGCTTACCAGGGGGACAGCCCCAGCATTTT. This codes for CASSLPGGQPQHF. Full variable domain (remainder filled in from reference TRBV7-2 and TRBJ1-5): GAGVSQSPSNKVTEKGKDVELRCDPISGHTALYWYRQSLGQGLEFLIYFQGNSAPDKSGLPSDRFSAERTGGSVSTLTIQRTQQEDSAVYLCASSLPGGQPQHFGDGTRLSIL.

This clonotype showed up just a few times. The rearrangement joins TRBV11-2 to TRBJ2-1, with 10 bases aligning to TRBD1. The CDR3 is made up of 18 amino acids. After removal of 1 base from V and 3 bases from J, the junction contained 9 bases not matched to a gene. Germline CDR1 reads SGHAT; CDR2 reads FQNNGV. Written as DNA, the CDR3 is TGTGCCAGCAGCTTAGGGACAGGGGGTGGCCCGCTCTACAATGAGCAGTTCTTC. This gives the protein CASSLGTGGGPLYNEQFF.

This clonotype has only a few counts. The CDR3 here is CASSFRTGRSNEQFF. CDR3 DNA: TGTGCCAGCAGTTTCCGGACAGGGAGGTCCAATGAGCAGTTCTTC. The rearrangement joins TRBV12-3 or TRBV12-4 to TRBJ2-1, with TRBD1 matching 8 bases. V was clipped by 3 bases and J by 6 bases; unmatched bases: 7. CDR3 size: 15 residues.

The rearrangement uses TRBV12-3 or TRBV12-4 and TRBJ2-7; D unresolved. Trimming took off 3 bases at V and 1 base at J, with 7 bases between the two ends. The CDR3 is made up of 13 amino acids. CDR3 sequence reads: CASSFTSSYEQYF. CDR3 DNA sequence: TGTGCCAGCAGTTTTACCTCTTCCTACGAGCAGTACTTC.

V gene TRBV12-5 combines with J gene TRBJ2-1; the D is unclear. The germline V gene has CDR1 LGHNT and CDR2 FRNRAP. The ends were cut back, 3 bases at V and 4 bases at J, with 7 bases in the middle. The CDR3 consists of 13 residues. The CDR3: CASGFEFYNEQFF. Written as DNA, the CDR3 is TGTGCTAGTGGTTTTGAGTTTTACAATGAGCAGTTCTTC.

In its sample, this clonotype was seen many times. The gene calls are TRBV19 and TRBJ2-4, with D possibly matching TRBD1 (5 bases). Germline-derived CDR1 and CDR2 are LNHDA and SQIVND (reference sequence). Trimming removed 6 bases at V and 9 bases at J, with 12 bases between. The CDR3 spans 12 residues. CDR3 region: CASRQGFGIQYF. DNA for the CDR3: TGTGCCAGTAGGCAGGGCTTTGGCATTCAGTACTTC.

This clonotype has a handful of counts. The rearrangement joins TRBV7-2 to TRBJ2-7, with 14 nucleotides matching TRBD2. Germline trimming cut 3 bases from V and 5 bases from J; bases unmatched to any gene: 3. CDR3 size: 15 residues. Per germline, CDR1 SGHTA and CDR2 FQGNSA. The CDR3 DNA reads TGTGCCAGCAGCTTGACTAGCGGGGGGGCCCACGAGCAGTACTTC. Its translation is CASSLTSGGAHEQYF.

The genes are TRBV19 and TRBJ2-1, with 10 bases matching TRBD2. Trimming at V came to 2 bases and at J to 10 bases, leaving 2 bases not matched to a gene. The germline gives CDR1 LNHDA, CDR2 SQIVND (reference sequence). The CDR3 length is 13 residues. The CDR3 spells CASSITSGVEQFF. The CDR3 bases are TGTGCCAGTAGTATAACTAGCGGGGTGGAGCAGTTCTTC.

Here the CDR3 DNA reads TGCAGCGTCTATAGAGCGGGGAGCTCCTACAATGAGCAGTTCTTC. Protein: CSVYRAGSSYNEQFF. The V and J genes are TRBV29-1 and TRBJ2-1, with 7 nucleotides matching TRBD2. Losses at the gene ends were 6 bases for V and 0 bases for J; bases not matched to a gene: 8. The germline CDR1 and CDR2 sequences are SQVTM and ANQGSEA. The CDR3 runs 15 residues.